These 26 T cell receptor beta chains share one sample of origin, sequenced in a study of graft-versus-host responses after intestinal transplantation (dated by TCRdb to about 2021). The library was generated by the immunoSEQ multiplex PCR assay. TCRdb provides this immuneACCESS table in a form limited to in-frame rearrangements. Some clones are lacking; in checked studies, under half of them reflect an unresolved V gene, and why the rest are absent is not known. The sample table contains 35,000 to 45,000 clones; only one count was recorded for around nine tenths of them. The top ten constitute roughly 7.1% of the sample. The material sequenced was PBMCs, taken just under 270 days after transplant. Receptor source: a human patient who received an intestinal transplant, so some T cells may come from the graft donor.

The table lists this clone with a few counts. The rearrangement uses TRBV13 and TRBJ1-2; D gene uncertain. Trimming cost V 3 bases and J 8 bases, with 13 bases left between them. Germline V gene sequence: CDR1 PRHDT, CDR2 FYEKMQ (reference sequence). CDR3 size: 13 residues. This CDR3 is CASSLKINGGYTF. The DNA for the CDR3 is TGTGCCAGCAGCTTGAAGATAAACGGCGGCTACACCTTC. The full variable domain, in which reference TRBV13 and TRBJ1-2 provide the parts outside the CDR3, is AAGVIQSPRHLIKEKRETATLKCYPIPRHDTVYWYQQGPGQDPQFLISFYEKMQSDKGSIPDRFSAQQFSDYHSELNMSSLELGDSALYFCASSLKINGGYTFGSGTRLTVV.

The chain recombines TRBV4-1 with TRBJ2-3, with 7 bases matching TRBD2. This CDR3 comprises 17 residues. Germline loops: CDR1 MGHRA, CDR2 YSYEKL. After removal of 1 base from V and 0 bases from J, the junction contained 7 bases not matched to a gene. CDR3 residues: CASSQGPTSPSTDTQYF. The CDR3 nucleotides are TGCGCCAGCAGCCAAGGCCCGACTAGCCCTAGCACAGATACGCAGTATTTT.

The chain joins TRBV11-2 to TRBJ1-2; 7 bases align to TRBD1. Germline values: CDR1 SGHAT, CDR2 FQNNGV. Trimming at V came to 4 bases and at J to 4 bases, leaving 15 bases not matched to a gene. There are 17 residues in the CDR3. Written as DNA, the CDR3 is TGTGCCAGCAGCTCAAACTCCCGGGACAGCTTTCGCTATGGCTACACCTTC. Translated, it gives CASSSNSRDSFRYGYTF.

The chain recombines TRBV25-1 with TRBJ2-5, with D perhaps TRBD2 (6 bases). The J call may not be correct, given that the DNA end is closer to TRBJ2-7. Germline assignment: CDR1 MGHDK and CDR2 SYGVNS. The CDR3 runs 13 residues. The CDR3 nucleotides are TGTGCCAGCGGGGGGAGGATCTCCTACGAGCAGTACTTC. This codes for CASGGRISYEQYF.

V is TRBV7-2 and J is TRBJ1-1; no firm D call. Germline V gene lookup returns CDR1 SGHTA and CDR2 FQGNSA. This CDR3 region has 15 residues. V was shortened by 1 base and J by 6 bases, with 15 bases between the two germline ends. The CDR3 reads CASSLGPYRQPEAFF. Written as DNA, the CDR3 is TGTGCCAGCAGCTTAGGGCCCTATAGGCAACCTGAAGCTTTCTTT.

J is TRBJ1-1 and V is TRBV4-1; the D is unclear. The germline gives CDR1 MGHRA, CDR2 YSYEKL. The CDR3 totals 13 residues. The ends were cut back, 6 bases at V and 4 bases at J, with 12 bases in the middle. The CDR3 DNA sequence: TGCGCCAGCAGGCCTACCCTGGGCACTGAAGCTTTCTTT. It codes for CASRPTLGTEAFF.

This chain connects TRBV27 to TRBJ2-7, with 8 bases lining up with TRBD1. Germline V gives CDR1 MNHEY, CDR2 SMNVEV (reference sequence). This CDR3 has 15 residues. J gave up 2 bases and V 3 bases, and 6 bases lay outside the gene matches. The CDR3 DNA sequence: TGTGCCAGCAGTTTCACTCCAGGGGGCCCCTACGAGCAGTACTTC. Residues: CASSFTPGGPYEQYF.

V gene TRBV27 combines with J gene TRBJ2-1; the match to TRBD2 covers 7 bases. J was trimmed by 0 bases and V by 7 bases; bases with no gene match: 9. CDR3 length: 16 amino acids. Germline V gene lookup returns CDR1 MNHEY and CDR2 SMNVEV (reference sequence). The CDR3 reads CASMILAASSYNEQFF. The CDR3 bases are TGTGCCAGCATGATCCTAGCGGCTAGCTCCTACAATGAGCAGTTCTTC.

V and J are TRBV15 and TRBJ2-5; TRBD2 might be the D (6 bases). This CDR3 is 15 amino acids long. Trimming pared 7 bases from V and 3 bases from J, leaving 18 bases between. Germline CDR1 reads LNHNV; CDR2 reads YYDKDF (reference sequence). Here the CDR3 reads CATNSPSEGEETQYF. The DNA for the CDR3 is TGTGCCACCAATTCCCCTTCGGAGGGTGAAGAGACCCAGTACTTC.

CDR3 amino acids: CASSWGTVGNEQFF. The CDR3 DNA reads TGTGCCAGCAGCTGGGGGACGGTAGGCAATGAGCAGTTCTTC. The rearrangement uses TRBV5-8 and TRBJ2-1; D is tentatively TRBD1 or TRBD2 (5 bases each). The CDR3 consists of 14 residues. The ends were cut back, 3 bases at V and 6 bases at J, with 13 bases in the middle. From germline, CDR1 is SGHTS and CDR2 YDEGEE.

The genes are TRBV2 and TRBJ2-3, with a tentative D call TRBD2 (6 bases). The germline CDR1 and CDR2 sequences are SNHLY and FYNNEI. This CDR3 comprises 14 residues. Trimming cost V 6 bases and J 6 bases, with 16 bases left between them. The CDR3 DNA reads as TGTGCCAGCAGCGTGGGGCCTAGCGCGGATACGCAGTATTTT. Encoded protein: CASSVGPSADTQYF.

The chain employs TRBV5-6 and TRBJ1-2; TRBD1 aligns across 8 bases. The CDR3 runs to 13 residues. Germline-derived CDR1 and CDR2 are SGHDT and YYEEEE. The ends lost 2 bases at V and 4 bases at J; junction bases unmatched: 1. The CDR3 sequence is CASSFDRGYGYTF. DNA for the CDR3: TGTGCCAGCAGCTTTGACAGGGGCTATGGCTACACCTTC.

The chain is built from TRBV2 and TRBJ2-2; 8 nucleotides agree with TRBD2. Looked up from germline, CDR1 is SNHLY and CDR2 is FYNNEI. The CDR3 is 13 amino acids. Unmatched junction bases numbered 4, after V lost 10 bases and J lost 3 bases. The CDR3 loop is CATSSGYTGELFF. CDR3 nucleotides: TGTGCCACATCTAGCGGGTACACCGGGGAGCTGTTTTTT. Looking up the rest from reference TRBV2 and TRBJ2-2 gives the full variable domain: EPEVTQTPSHQVTQMGQEVILRCVPISNHLYFYWYRQILGQKVEFLVSFYNNEISEKSEIFDDQFSVERPDGSNFTLKIRSTKLEDSAMYFCATSSGYTGELFFGEGSRLTVL.

J is TRBJ1-2 and V is TRBV5-5; D is unresolved. The CDR3 is made up of 12 amino acids. Germline CDR1 SGHKS, CDR2 YYEKEE (reference sequence). Trimming took 7 bases from V and 4 from J, leaving 11 bases between them. The CDR3 loop is CASGRRTYGYTF. CDR3 coding DNA: TGTGCCAGCGGAAGACGGACCTATGGCTACACCTTC.

The chain is built from TRBV21-1 and TRBJ2-1. TRBV21-1 is listed as a pseudogene. This CDR3 has 14 amino acids. CDR3 bases: TGTGCCAGCAGCAAGGATAACTCCTACAATGAGCAGTTCTTC. Encoded protein: CASSKDNSYNEQFF.

The chain carries TRBV6-1 and TRBJ1-2, with D uncertain. V was pared by 2 bases and J by 4 bases, with 17 bases between. This CDR3 has 16 residues. Germline V gene lookup returns CDR1 MNHNS and CDR2 SASEGT. The chain's CDR3 is CASSEIGEGKAYGYTF. CDR3 coding DNA: TGTGCCAGCAGTGAAATTGGGGAGGGAAAGGCCTATGGCTACACCTTC.

The chain recombines TRBV5-1 with TRBJ1-1; the match to TRBD1 covers 11 bases. Trimming removed 2 bases from V and 4 bases from J; junction bases left unmatched: 4. Germline CDR1 reads SGHRS; CDR2 reads YFSETQ. The length of the CDR3 is 15 residues. CDR3 in amino acids: CASSFLGQGVTEAFF. In nucleotides, the CDR3 is TGCGCCAGCAGCTTTCTGGGACAGGGGGTCACTGAAGCTTTCTTT.

CDR3 sequence (DNA): TGTGCCAGCAGTTTTGGGCACTCCTACGAGCAGTACTTC. Its protein product is CASSFGHSYEQYF. The chain joins TRBV27 to TRBJ2-7, with unresolved D. The CDR3 has 13 residues. The V gene's germline CDR1 is MNHEY and CDR2 SMNVEV (reference sequence). V lost 3 bases and J 0 bases, leaving 6 bases between the germline ends.

The chain uses TRBV30 and TRBJ2-2, with no clear D. Germline assignment: CDR1 GTSNPN and CDR2 SVGIG (reference sequence). Trimming pared 3 bases from V and 6 bases from J, leaving 14 bases between. The CDR3 sequence is 14 residues long. In DNA form, the CDR3 reads TGTGCCTGGAGCTTGGAGTTGCGCGCCGGGGAGCTGTTTTTT. Protein sequence: CAWSLELRAGELFF. Full variable domain (missing parts from reference TRBV30 and TRBJ2-2): SQTIHQWPATLVQPVGSPLSLECTVEGTSNPNLYWYRQAAGRGLQLLFYSVGIGQISSEVPQNLSASRPQDRQFILSSKKLLLSDSGFYLCAWSLELRAGELFFGEGSRLTVL.

This clone occurred once. CDR3 protein: CASSDTTDNYGYTF. CDR3 bases: TGTGCCAGCAGCGATACGACAGACAACTATGGCTACACCTTC. V and J are TRBV5-5 and TRBJ1-2; D possibly corresponds to TRBD1 (5 bases). Trimming cost V 4 bases and J 2 bases, with 12 bases left between them. There are 14 residues in the CDR3. CDR1 SGHKS and CDR2 YYEKEE come from the germline V gene (reference sequence). Looking up the rest from reference TRBV5-5 and TRBJ1-2 gives the full variable domain: DAGVTQSPTHLIKTRGQQVTLRCSPISGHKSVSWYQQVLGQGPQFIFQYYEKEERGRGNFPDRFSARQFPNYSSELNVNALLLGDSALYLCASSDTTDNYGYTFGSGTRLTVV.

The chain is built from TRBV27 and TRBJ1-1; D is uncertain. The CDR3 is 13 residues long. The V end was cut by 6 bases, the J end by 3 bases, with 11 bases between. The germline V gene encodes CDR1 MNHEY and CDR2 SMNVEV (reference sequence). The chain's CDR3 is CASSYSTDTEAFF. CDR3 nucleotides: TGTGCCAGCAGCTACTCTACTGACACTGAAGCTTTCTTT.

The chain recombines TRBV5-6 with TRBJ2-3, with D unclear. The CDR3 loop spans 12 amino acids. Trimming cost V 1 base and J 5 bases, with 5 bases left between them. Germline values: CDR1 SGHDT, CDR2 YYEEEE. CDR3 DNA sequence: TGTGCCAGCAGCTTGTCGCTAGATACGCAGTATTTT. Protein: CASSLSLDTQYF.

The table lists this clone with a few counts. The chain joins TRBV6-1 to TRBJ1-5, with 7 bases identical to TRBD1. Germline CDR1 reads MNHNS; CDR2 reads SASEGT. There are 15 residues in the CDR3. V was clipped by 4 bases and J by 7 bases; unmatched bases: 10. CDR3 amino acids: CASSALQGRGQPQHF. The CDR3 bases are TGTGCCAGCAGTGCTCTACAGGGGCGAGGCCAGCCCCAGCATTTT.

The chain has TRBV30 and TRBJ1-5; D unresolved. This CDR3 spans 13 amino acids. Germline V gene lookup returns CDR1 GTSNPN and CDR2 SVGIG (reference sequence). The germline V and J ends were trimmed by 0 bases and 7 bases, with 10 bases remaining between them. As DNA, the CDR3 is TGTGCCTGGAGTGTCGGATCGGGACAGCCCCAGCATTTT. It codes for CAWSVGSGQPQHF.

V gene TRBV7-3 combines with J gene TRBJ2-1; D is possibly TRBD2 (6 bases). This CDR3 contains 14 residues. The V gene lost 5 bases and the J gene lost 9 bases, with 17 bases spanning the gap. Germline assignment: CDR1 SGHTA and CDR2 FQGTGA. The CDR3 nucleotides read TGTGCCAGCAGCCCTATGGGACTGCGGGGTGAGCAGTTCTTC. Protein: CASSPMGLRGEQFF.

The gene calls are TRBV6-4 and TRBJ2-3, with 11 bases matching TRBD2. The V gene's germline CDR1 is MRHNA and CDR2 SNTAGT. The trim removed 3 bases at V and 5 bases at J, leaving 4 bases unmatched. The CDR3 totals 15 residues. The CDR3 DNA is TGTGCCAGCAGTGATAGCGGGGGGGCCGGAGATACGCAGTATTTT. This codes for CASSDSGGAGDTQYF.